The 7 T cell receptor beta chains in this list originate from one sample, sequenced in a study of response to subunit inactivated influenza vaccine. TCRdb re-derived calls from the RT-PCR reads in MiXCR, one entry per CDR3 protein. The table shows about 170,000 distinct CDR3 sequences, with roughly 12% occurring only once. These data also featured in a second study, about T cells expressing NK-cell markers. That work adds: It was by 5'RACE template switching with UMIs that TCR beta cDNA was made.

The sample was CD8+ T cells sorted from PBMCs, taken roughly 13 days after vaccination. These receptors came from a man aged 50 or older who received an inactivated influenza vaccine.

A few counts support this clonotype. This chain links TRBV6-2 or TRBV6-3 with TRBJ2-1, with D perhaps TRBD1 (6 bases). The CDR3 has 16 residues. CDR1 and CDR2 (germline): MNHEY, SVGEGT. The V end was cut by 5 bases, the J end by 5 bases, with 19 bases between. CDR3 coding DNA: TGTGCCAGCAGTCTCCTTGCCCGGGCAGGGGACAATGAGCAGTTCTTC. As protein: CASSLLARAGDNEQFF.

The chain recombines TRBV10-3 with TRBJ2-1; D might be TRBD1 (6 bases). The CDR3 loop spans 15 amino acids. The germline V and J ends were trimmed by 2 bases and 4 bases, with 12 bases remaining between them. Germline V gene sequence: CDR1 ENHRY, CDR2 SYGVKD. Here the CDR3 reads CAISEPGHGYNEQFF. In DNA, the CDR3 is TGTGCCATCAGTGAGCCGGGACATGGATACAATGAGCAGTTCTTC.

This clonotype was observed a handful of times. The CDR3, as DNA: TGCGCCAGCAGCTTGGGGGATCATACTGAAGCTTTCTTT. Protein product: CASSLGDHTEAFF. The V call is TRBV5-1, the J call TRBJ1-1; D unresolved. There are 13 residues in the CDR3. Germline V gene lookup returns CDR1 SGHRS and CDR2 YFSETQ. Between the trimmed V and J ends, which lost 0 bases and 5 bases, there was a span of 8 bases.

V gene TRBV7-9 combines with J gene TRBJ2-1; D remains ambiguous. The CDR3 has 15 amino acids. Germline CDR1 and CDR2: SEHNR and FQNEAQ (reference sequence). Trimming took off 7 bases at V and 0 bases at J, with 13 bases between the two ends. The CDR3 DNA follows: TGTGCCAGCACCCCCCCATTACTCTCCTACAATGAGCAGTTCTTC. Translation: CASTPPLLSYNEQFF.

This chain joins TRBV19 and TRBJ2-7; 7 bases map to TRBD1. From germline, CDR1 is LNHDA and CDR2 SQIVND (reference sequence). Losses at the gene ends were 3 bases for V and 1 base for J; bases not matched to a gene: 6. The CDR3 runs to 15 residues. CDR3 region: CASSILTGSSYEQYF. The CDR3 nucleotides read TGTGCCAGTAGTATCTTGACAGGGAGTTCCTACGAGCAGTACTTC.

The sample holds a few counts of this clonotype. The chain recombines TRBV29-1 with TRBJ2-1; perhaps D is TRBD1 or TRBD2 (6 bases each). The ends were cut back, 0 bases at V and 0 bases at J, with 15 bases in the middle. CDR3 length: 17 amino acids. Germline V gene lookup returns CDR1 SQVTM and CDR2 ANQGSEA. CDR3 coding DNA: TGCAGCGTTGAAGATCTTGGGGGGCAGAGCTCCTACAATGAGCAGTTCTTC. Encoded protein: CSVEDLGGQSSYNEQFF.

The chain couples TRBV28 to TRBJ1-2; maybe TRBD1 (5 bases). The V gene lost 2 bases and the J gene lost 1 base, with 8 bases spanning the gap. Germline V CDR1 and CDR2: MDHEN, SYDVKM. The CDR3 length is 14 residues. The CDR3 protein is CASSLGRVNYGYTF. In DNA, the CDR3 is TGTGCCAGCAGTTTAGGCAGGGTTAACTATGGCTACACCTTC.